The entry below describes one TCR beta chain. Its antigen is currently unknown. These data originate in a study of read filtering for tumor transcriptome and immune sequencing. Study-level background: Revised staging placed eight or nine patients in R-ISS I, around 15 in II, more than five in III.

The germline V gene has CDR1 MNHEY and CDR2 SVGEGT. V was trimmed by 0 bases and J by 5 bases, leaving 17 bases between them. This CDR3 region has 16 residues. Study results and limitations: The sorted CD138-negative fraction was a mixed bone marrow immune population, not purified T cells.

From 300 to 400 ng of RNA, a library with molecular barcoded alpha/delta and beta/gamma adaptors was made. TCRdb used MiXCR to reprocess the reads, holding one entry per CDR3 protein. The table includes 50,000 to 65,000 distinct CDR3 sequences, roughly a fifth detected once. This clonotype was obtained from a donor over 35 with multiple myeloma. V gene TRBV6-2 or TRBV6-3 combines with J gene TRBJ2-7, with D tentatively TRBD1 (6 bases). The sample consisted of a population of CD138-negative cells sorted from bone marrow. The CDR3 region is CASSYSWGPDNNEQYF. The CDR3 DNA reads as TGTGCCAGCAGTTACTCGTGGGGGCCAGATAACAACGAGCAGTACTTC.